These T cell receptor beta chains were read from a single sample in a study of human T cells and chemical hapten exposure. TCRdb passed the RACE reads through MiXCR, listing each CDR3 protein once. The sample records under 95,000 distinct CDR3 sequences, 6.5% to 10% being singletons. Sequenced here: whole blood, sampled in connection with sensitization to the hapten diphenylcyclopropenone (DPC). These receptors came from a man aged 35-49 years with alopecia areata. Some clones in this sample may be carry-over from other donors' samples. The CDR3 runs from the conserved cysteine through the conserved F or W. D genes are given only for firm matches. A row's size may be missing; if present it is once, few, many or a size class.

TRBD1,.,TRBV2,TRBJ1-5,16,CASSTSLQGAGQPQHF,TGTGCCAGCAGTACGAGCCTACAGGGGGCCGGACAGCCCCAGCATTTT
.,many,TRBV5-1,TRBJ1-5,14,CASSFGGAHQPQHF,TGCGCCAGCAGCTTTGGGGGGGCACATCAGCCCCAGCATTTT
.,.,TRBV3-1,TRBJ1-2,14,CASSQVDVNYGYTF,TGTGCCAGCAGCCAAGTTGACGTTAACTATGGCTACACCTTC
TRBD2,many,TRBV5-4,TRBJ2-3,15,CASSLRREKSDTQYF,TGTGCCAGCAGCTTAAGGCGGGAGAAGTCAGATACGCAGTATTTT
.,many,TRBV9,TRBJ1-2,13,CASSVTQTYGYTF,TGTGCCAGCAGCGTAACACAGACCTATGGCTACACCTTC
TRBD1,.,TRBV20-1,TRBJ2-3,13,CSAPDRGADTQYF,TGCAGTGCCCCAGACAGGGGGGCAGATACGCAGTATTTT
.,.,TRBV27,TRBJ1-5,15,CASRLDVYSNQPQHF,TGTGCCAGCAGACTGGACGTCTATAGCAATCAGCCCCAGCATTTT
.,few,TRBV12-3/TRBV12-4,TRBJ1-2,13,CASSLGSFYGYTF,TGTGCCAGCAGTTTAGGATCATTCTATGGCTACACCTTC
.,.,TRBV21-1,TRBJ2-7,17,CASSISYGTAPGYEQYF,TGTGCCAGCAGCATTAGTTACGGGACAGCTCCTGGCTACGAGCAGTACTTC
TRBD2,.,TRBV20-1,TRBJ2-2,15,CSVTRVAGVAGELFF,TGCAGTGTCACGAGAGTAGCGGGAGTGGCCGGGGAGCTGTTTTTT
.,many,TRBV24-1,TRBJ1-1,14,CATQMRGGLERAFF,TGTGCCACTCAAATGAGGGGGGGCCTCGAGAGAGCTTTCTTT
TRBD2,many,TRBV7-2,TRBJ2-2,15,CASSYLAGVGGELFF,TGTGCCAGCAGCTATCTAGCGGGAGTTGGCGGGGAGCTGTTTTTT
.,.,TRBV12-3/TRBV12-4,TRBJ1-1,13,CASSLWMNTEAFF,TGTGCCAGCAGTCTGTGGATGAACACTGAAGCTTTCTTT
TRBD2,few,TRBV7-2,TRBJ2-5,14,CASSFAGGKETQYF,TGTGCCAGCAGCTTCGCGGGAGGCAAAGAGACCCAGTACTTC
.,few,TRBV2,TRBJ2-5,12,CASLGVGETQYF,TGTGCCAGCTTAGGAGTCGGGGAGACCCAGTACTTC
.,few,TRBV19,TRBJ2-2,14,CASSILGNTGELFF,TGTGCCAGTAGTATTTTAGGCAACACCGGGGAGCTGTTTTTT
TRBD2,.,TRBV11-1,TRBJ2-1,16,CASSFIGLAAYNEQFF,TGTGCCAGCAGCTTTATCGGTCTAGCGGCCTACAATGAGCAGTTCTTC
.,.,TRBV6-6,TRBJ2-4,15,CASIYGEGLSSIQYF,TGTGCCAGCATCTACGGCGAGGGACTGTCGTCGATTCAGTACTTC
.,many,TRBV19,TRBJ1-2,12,CASYRVVYGYTF,TGTGCCAGTTACAGGGTGGTCTATGGCTACACCTTC
.,.,TRBV6-5,TRBJ1-5,15,CASSYSTGFGQPQHF,TGTGCCAGCAGTTACTCGACAGGTTTCGGACAGCCCCAGCATTTT
.,.,TRBV6-1,TRBJ2-5,15,CASSEALNRRETQYF,TGTGCCAGCAGTGAAGCGCTTAACAGGAGAGAGACCCAGTACTTC
.,many,TRBV7-3,TRBJ1-1,14,CASSLMGVNTEAFF,TGTGCCAGCAGCTTAATGGGGGTGAACACTGAAGCTTTCTTT
.,many,TRBV6-5,TRBJ2-1,15,CATSRFVSDILEQFF,TGTGCCACCTCGCGATTTGTATCCGATATTCTTGAGCAGTTCTTC
.,few,TRBV6-5,TRBJ1-5,15,CASSYGRGSNQPQHF,TGTGCCAGCAGTTACGGCAGGGGCAGCAATCAGCCCCAGCATTTT
.,many,TRBV28,TRBJ2-7,13,CASSTPSWHEQYF,TGTGCCAGCAGTACCCCGAGTTGGCACGAGCAGTACTTC
.,many,TRBV18,TRBJ1-6,16,CASSPFSGDRNSPLHF,TGTGCCAGCTCACCGTTCTCGGGGGATCGTAATTCACCCCTCCACTTT
.,many,TRBV7-7,TRBJ2-3,14,CASSPSEVDDTQYF,TGTGCTAGCAGCCCATCCGAGGTTGATGATACGCAGTATTTT
.,many,TRBV28,TRBJ1-1,14,CASSLSPKNTEAFF,TGTGCCAGCAGTTTGTCACCGAAGAACACTGAAGCTTTCTTT
.,few,TRBV4-3,TRBJ1-4,15,CASSQAGRVNEKLFF,TGCGCCAGCAGCCAGGCGGGACGGGTTAATGAAAAACTGTTTTTT
.,many,TRBV28,TRBJ1-4,13,CASSFWTDGKLFF,TGTGCCAGCAGTTTCTGGACCGATGGAAAACTGTTTTTT
.,once,TRBV6-5,TRBJ2-5,13,CASSYGQQETQYF,TGTGCCAGCAGTTACGGGCAGCAAGAGACCCAGTACTTC
.,few,TRBV7-2,TRBJ2-3,15,CASGYFSGYTDTQYF,TGTGCCAGCGGCTACTTTAGCGGATACACAGATACGCAGTATTTT
TRBD1,.,TRBV3-1,TRBJ2-2,15,CASSQGDRDTGELFF,TGTGCCAGCAGCCAAGGGGACAGGGACACCGGGGAGCTGTTTTTT
.,many,TRBV29-1,TRBJ2-1,13,CSTAGGSYNEQFF,TGCAGCACTGCAGGGGGGAGCTACAATGAGCAGTTCTTC
TRBD1,many,TRBV27,TRBJ1-1,13,CASSSQDRAEAFF,TGTGCCAGCAGTTCTCAAGACAGGGCCGAAGCTTTCTTT
.,many,TRBV7-2,TRBJ1-5,13,CASSFQGRQPQHF,TGTGCCAGCAGCTTCCAGGGGCGACAGCCCCAGCATTTT
TRBD1,.,TRBV29-1,TRBJ2-6,16,CSDPGQVGSGANVLTF,TGCAGCGACCCGGGACAGGTCGGATCTGGGGCCAACGTCCTGACTTTC
.,.,TRBV11-3,TRBJ2-1,15,CASSLVAGSYNEQFF,TGTGCCAGCAGCTTAGTCGCGGGCTCCTACAATGAGCAGTTCTTC
.,few,TRBV5-5,TRBJ2-2,17,CASSLFPPQSNTGELFF,TGTGCCAGCAGCTTGTTTCCCCCCCAGAGCAACACCGGGGAGCTGTTTTTT
TRBD2,.,TRBV3-1,TRBJ2-1,15,CASSQEPSGSNEQFF,TGTGCCAGCAGCCAAGAGCCTAGCGGGAGCAATGAGCAGTTCTTC
TRBD1,few,TRBV28,TRBJ1-1,15,CASGGTGGRATEAFF,TGTGCCAGCGGGGGAACAGGGGGCCGGGCAACTGAAGCTTTCTTT
TRBD2,.,TRBV29-1,TRBJ2-1,18,CSVEAGRFSGSSYNEQFF,TGCAGCGTTGAAGCTGGGCGGTTTAGCGGGAGCTCCTACAATGAGCAGTTCTTC
.,few,TRBV24-1,TRBJ2-1,18,CATSDIPMDPNTYNEQFF,TGTGCCACCAGTGACATCCCAATGGACCCAAATACCTACAATGAGCAGTTCTTC
.,many,TRBV20-1,TRBJ2-1,13,CSARDLGGNEQFF,TGCAGTGCTAGAGATTTAGGGGGTAATGAGCAGTTCTTC
TRBD1,few,TRBV28,TRBJ2-5,16,CASRVPTGQGQETQYF,TGTGCCAGCAGAGTCCCCACGGGACAGGGACAAGAGACCCAGTACTTC
TRBD1,many,TRBV9,TRBJ2-2,15,CASSVPGTGDGELFF,TGTGCCAGCAGCGTACCGGGGACAGGCGACGGGGAGCTGTTTTTT
.,many,TRBV7-9,TRBJ1-1,12,CASSPHGTEAFF,TGTGCCAGCAGCCCCCACGGCACTGAAGCTTTCTTT
.,few,TRBV12-3/TRBV12-4,TRBJ2-5,14,CASSPMATQETQYF,TGTGCCAGCAGTCCGATGGCGACCCAAGAGACCCAGTACTTC
.,.,TRBV9,TRBJ2-5,13,CASSRGPTETQYF,TGTGCCAGCAGCCGTGGACCGACGGAGACCCAGTACTTC
.,few,TRBV2,TRBJ1-5,13,CASSPTNNQPQHF,TGTGCCAGCAGCCCAACCAACAATCAGCCCCAGCATTTT